This T cell receptor (delta chain) stems from a study of gamma-delta T cells after stem cell transplantation. By proportion, this clone is medium-sized. The likely explanation is a read error, given a far larger clone one base away. The same CDR3 arises from other DNA sequences in this sample as well. TCRdb fed the RT-PCR reads into CATT to redo clone calling. The sample lists about 850 delta-chain clones, over 1.1% occurring once. CDR1 is TSWWSYY and CDR2 is QGS in the germline V gene. This CDR3 contains 24 residues. The J segment lost 0 bases and the V segment lost 4 bases, leaving 28 bases of the junction unmatched.

The source material was gamma-delta T cells. The V and J genes are TRDV1 and TRDJ1; TRDD3 matches 11 bases. The TCR originated in a human donor. It is not recorded whose cells these are; they may come from a transplant donor. The CDR3 sequence: CALGGDGLPLIWGILGPYTDKLIF. The CDR3 coding sequence is TGTGCTCTTGGGGGAGACGGCCTCCCTCTGATCTGGGGGATACTCGGGCCTTACACCGATAAACTCATCTTT.